This TCR beta chain was recovered during a study of Graves' ophthalmopathy and Graves' hyperthyroidism. This clonotype was observed a few times. Amplification of TCR beta CDR3 regions used RNA transcripts. An opening RT-PCR round employed HTBI primers and preceded a second-round multiplex PCR. TCRdb ran MiXCR on the multiplex PCR reads and lists one entry per CDR3 protein. This table has 680,000 or so distinct CDR3 sequences, 22% appearing once. CDR3 length equals 17 residues. Germline trimming cut 0 bases from V and 5 bases from J; bases unmatched to any gene: 5. Germline loops: CDR1 KGHSH, CDR2 LQKENI.

V and J are TRBV18 and TRBJ1-5; the match to TRBD1 covers 12 bases. This receptor was taken from a woman aged 18 to 35 with stable Graves' hyperthyroidism. Some clones in this sample may be carry-over from other donors' samples. The material sequenced was peripheral blood. The CDR3 bases are TGTGCCAGCTCACCACCGGGACAGGGGGCTTTCGATCAGCCCCAGCATTTT. Residues: CASSPPGQGAFDQPQHF. Based on the CDR3 plus reference TRBV18 and TRBJ1-5, the full variable domain is NAGVMQNPRHLVRRRGQEARLRCSPMKGHSHVYWYRQLPEEGLKFMVYLQKENIIDESGMPKERFSAEFPKEGPSILRIQQVVRGDSAAYFCASSPPGQGAFDQPQHFGDGTRLSIL.